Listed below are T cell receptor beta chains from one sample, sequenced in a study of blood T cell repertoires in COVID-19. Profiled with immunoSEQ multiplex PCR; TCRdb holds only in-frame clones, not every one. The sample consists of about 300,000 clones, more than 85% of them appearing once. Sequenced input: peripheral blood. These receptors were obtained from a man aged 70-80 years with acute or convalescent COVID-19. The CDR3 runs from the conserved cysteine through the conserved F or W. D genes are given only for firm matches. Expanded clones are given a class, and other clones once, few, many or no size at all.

CDR3 protein: CVSVTAGTYEQYF
CDR3 DNA: TGTGTCAGCGTGACTGCAGGGACCTACGAGCAGTACTTC
J gene: TRBJ2-7
V gene: TRBV5-5
D gene: -
clone size: -

CDR3 protein: CASHQGGVGNTIYF
CDR3 DNA: TGTGCCAGTCATCAAGGAGGGGTTGGAAACACCATATATTTT
J gene: TRBJ1-3
V gene: TRBV7-9
D gene: -
clone size: -

CDR3 protein: CASSGSRGYGYTF
CDR3 DNA: TGTGCCAGCAGCGGATCCCGGGGCTATGGCTACACCTTC
J gene: TRBJ1-2
V gene: TRBV2
D gene: -
clone size: -

CDR3 protein: CASSPGTGLGETQYF
CDR3 DNA: TGTGCCAGCAGCCCTGGGACAGGGTTGGGAGAGACCCAGTACTTC
J gene: TRBJ2-5
V gene: TRBV7-2
D gene: TRBD1
clone size: -

CDR3 protein: CASSQGVGTSGYGYTF
CDR3 DNA: TGTGCCAGCAGCCAAGGTGTGGGGACAAGCGGCTATGGCTACACCTTC
J gene: TRBJ1-2
V gene: TRBV4-2
D gene: -
clone size: -

CDR3 protein: CATSPPLAGPPGELFF
CDR3 DNA: TGTGCCACCAGCCCGCCATTAGCGGGACCTCCCGGGGAGCTGTTTTTT
J gene: TRBJ2-2
V gene: TRBV15
D gene: TRBD2
clone size: -

CDR3 protein: CASSPHNREGGGYTF
CDR3 DNA: TGTGCCAGCAGCCCGCACAACAGGGAAGGAGGAGGCTACACCTTC
J gene: TRBJ1-2
V gene: TRBV4-2
D gene: -
clone size: -

CDR3 protein: CASSPRTGVDGENGYTF
CDR3 DNA: TGTGCCAGCAGTCCACGGACAGGGGTTGACGGAGAGAATGGCTACACCTTC
J gene: TRBJ1-2
V gene: TRBV27
D gene: TRBD1
clone size: -

CDR3 protein: CASSLNRGGDQPQHF
CDR3 DNA: TGTGCCAGCAGCCTAAACAGGGGGGGGGATCAGCCCCAGCATTTT
J gene: TRBJ1-5
V gene: TRBV7-2
D gene: TRBD1
clone size: -

CDR3 protein: CASSEVGSYGYTF
CDR3 DNA: TGTGCCAGCAGTGAAGTGGGCAGCTATGGCTACACCTTC
J gene: TRBJ1-2
V gene: TRBV6-1
D gene: -
clone size: -

CDR3 protein: CASSLKGTGELFF
CDR3 DNA: TGTGCCAGCAGCTTGAAGGGGACCGGGGAGCTGTTTTTT
J gene: TRBJ2-2
V gene: TRBV5-4
D gene: -
clone size: -

CDR3 protein: CASSEGQGPFNYGYTF
CDR3 DNA: TGTGCCAGCAGTGAAGGACAGGGCCCATTTAACTATGGCTACACCTTC
J gene: TRBJ1-2
V gene: TRBV2
D gene: TRBD1
clone size: -

CDR3 protein: CASSFQGASYEQYF
CDR3 DNA: TGCGCCAGCAGCTTTCAGGGGGCTAGTTACGAGCAGTACTTC
J gene: TRBJ2-7
V gene: TRBV5-1
D gene: TRBD1
clone size: -

CDR3 protein: CASSLAVRNTGELFF
CDR3 DNA: TGCGCCAGCAGCTTGGCCGTTAGGAACACCGGGGAGCTGTTTTTT
J gene: TRBJ2-2
V gene: TRBV5-1
D gene: -
clone size: -

CDR3 protein: CASSPPGQEAYEQYF
CDR3 DNA: TGTGCCAGCAGCCCGCCGGGACAGGAGGCCTACGAGCAGTACTTC
J gene: TRBJ2-7
V gene: TRBV7-2
D gene: TRBD1
clone size: -

CDR3 protein: CASSLAGTGGVGSPLHF
CDR3 DNA: TGTGCCAGCAGCTTGGCCGGGACAGGGGGCGTTGGTTCACCCCTCCACTTT
J gene: TRBJ1-6
V gene: TRBV5-5
D gene: TRBD1
clone size: once

CDR3 protein: CASSTSSQGNANTEAFF
CDR3 DNA: TGTGCCAGCAGCACCTCCTCCCAGGGAAATGCGAACACTGAAGCTTTCTTT
J gene: TRBJ1-1
V gene: TRBV9
D gene: -
clone size: -

CDR3 protein: CASNLWGVPGAYNEQFF
CDR3 DNA: TGTGCCAGCAACTTATGGGGCGTCCCAGGGGCCTACAATGAGCAGTTCTTC
J gene: TRBJ2-1
V gene: TRBV5-5
D gene: -
clone size: -

CDR3 protein: CASSQLRDRYYGYTF
CDR3 DNA: TGTGCCAGCAGCCAACTCCGGGACAGATACTATGGCTACACCTTC
J gene: TRBJ1-2
V gene: TRBV5-6
D gene: TRBD1
clone size: -

CDR3 protein: CASSLAWASGAQETQYF
CDR3 DNA: TGTGCCAGCAGCTTAGCGTGGGCTAGCGGGGCTCAAGAGACCCAGTACTTC
J gene: TRBJ2-5
V gene: TRBV7-9
D gene: TRBD2
clone size: -

CDR3 protein: CASSSQGTYTEAFF
CDR3 DNA: TGTGCCAGCAGTTCTCAGGGGACGTACACTGAAGCTTTCTTT
J gene: TRBJ1-1
V gene: TRBV27
D gene: -
clone size: -

CDR3 protein: CASSLSGARVTEAFF
CDR3 DNA: TGTGCCAGCAGTCTTTCGGGAGCCCGGGTCACTGAAGCTTTCTTT
J gene: TRBJ1-1
V gene: TRBV3-1/TRBV3-2
D gene: -
clone size: -

CDR3 protein: CASSLAPTRKTQYF
CDR3 DNA: TGTGCCAGCAGCTTAGCACCCACGCGGAAGACCCAGTACTTC
J gene: TRBJ2-5
V gene: TRBV7-2
D gene: -
clone size: -

CDR3 protein: CASSIRGGRETQYF
CDR3 DNA: TGTGCCAGTAGTATCCGCGGGGGGCGGGAGACCCAGTACTTC
J gene: TRBJ2-5
V gene: TRBV19
D gene: TRBD2
clone size: -

CDR3 protein: CASRQDQDYGYTF
CDR3 DNA: TGCGCCAGCAGACAGGACCAGGACTATGGCTACACCTTC
J gene: TRBJ1-2
V gene: TRBV5-1
D gene: -
clone size: -

CDR3 protein: CASSYSGYQETQYF
CDR3 DNA: TGTGCCAGCAGTTACTCTGGCTACCAAGAGACCCAGTACTTC
J gene: TRBJ2-5
V gene: TRBV6-2/TRBV6-3
D gene: -
clone size: -

CDR3 protein: CASSLQGGYGYTF
CDR3 DNA: TGTGCCAGCAGTTTACAGGGGGGATATGGCTACACCTTC
J gene: TRBJ1-2
V gene: TRBV6-5
D gene: TRBD1
clone size: -

CDR3 protein: CASSTTGGHSSYEQYF
CDR3 DNA: TGTGCCAGCAGTACCACAGGGGGTCATAGCTCCTACGAGCAGTACTTC
J gene: TRBJ2-7
V gene: TRBV27
D gene: TRBD1
clone size: -

CDR3 protein: CSASGAGGLSYEQYF
CDR3 DNA: TGCAGTGCTAGTGGGGCGGGGGGACTCAGCTACGAGCAGTACTTC
J gene: TRBJ2-7
V gene: TRBV20-1
D gene: TRBD2
clone size: once

CDR3 protein: CASSLAQSAGNTIYF
CDR3 DNA: TGTGCCAGCAGCTTAGCACAGTCTGCGGGAAACACCATATATTTT
J gene: TRBJ1-3
V gene: TRBV7-9
D gene: -
clone size: few

CDR3 protein: CAHRGHSGNTIYF
CDR3 DNA: TGTGCCCACCGGGGTCACTCTGGAAACACCATATATTTT
J gene: TRBJ1-3
V gene: TRBV30
D gene: -
clone size: once

CDR3 protein: CASSPLTYGYTF
CDR3 DNA: TGTGCCAGCAGCCCACTTACCTATGGCTACACCTTC
J gene: TRBJ1-2
V gene: TRBV7-8
D gene: -
clone size: -

CDR3 protein: CASSLREYGYTF
CDR3 DNA: TGTGCCAGCAGCCTTCGCGAGTATGGCTACACCTTC
J gene: TRBJ1-2
V gene: TRBV28
D gene: -
clone size: -

CDR3 protein: CASTDRGQGGELFF
CDR3 DNA: TGTGCCAGCACCGACAGGGGGCAAGGCGGGGAGCTGTTTTTT
J gene: TRBJ2-2
V gene: TRBV28
D gene: TRBD1
clone size: -

CDR3 protein: CSVWAGSSNQPQHF
CDR3 DNA: TGCAGCGTTTGGGCGGGGTCTAGCAATCAGCCCCAGCATTTT
J gene: TRBJ1-5
V gene: TRBV29-1
D gene: -
clone size: medium-sized

CDR3 protein: CASSLSLAGQTYNEQFF
CDR3 DNA: TGTGCCAGCAGCTTATCCTTAGCGGGACAGACCTACAATGAGCAGTTCTTC
J gene: TRBJ2-1
V gene: TRBV7-9
D gene: -
clone size: -

CDR3 protein: CASSEQGENTEAFF
CDR3 DNA: TGTGCCAGCAGTGAACAGGGCGAGAACACTGAAGCTTTCTTT
J gene: TRBJ1-1
V gene: TRBV2
D gene: -
clone size: -

CDR3 protein: CAISGAGGTDTQYF
CDR3 DNA: TGTGCCATCAGCGGAGCGGGGGGCACAGATACGCAGTATTTT
J gene: TRBJ2-3
V gene: TRBV10-3
D gene: TRBD2
clone size: -

CDR3 protein: CASSERGYGGREYF
CDR3 DNA: TGTGCCAGCAGTGAGCGGGGTTATGGGGGGAGGGAGTACTTC
J gene: TRBJ2-7
V gene: TRBV6-1
D gene: TRBD2
clone size: -

CDR3 protein: CASSIRVVVGEGRYYSNQPQHF
CDR3 DNA: TGTGCCAGTAGTATTCGGGTAGTCGTCGGTGAGGGGAGGTATTATAGCAATCAGCCCCAGCATTTT
J gene: TRBJ1-5
V gene: TRBV19
D gene: -
clone size: once

CDR3 protein: CASSLTALYGYTF
CDR3 DNA: TGTGCCAGCAGCCTTACAGCACTCTATGGCTACACCTTC
J gene: TRBJ1-2
V gene: TRBV2
D gene: -
clone size: -

CDR3 protein: CATPGSPLHF
CDR3 DNA: TGTGCCACCCCCGGGTCACCCCTCCACTTT
J gene: TRBJ1-6
V gene: TRBV24-1
D gene: -
clone size: -

CDR3 protein: CASSLKGGDDEKLFF
CDR3 DNA: TGCGCCAGCAGCCTCAAGGGAGGGGATGATGAAAAACTGTTTTTT
J gene: TRBJ1-4
V gene: TRBV5-1
D gene: -
clone size: -

CDR3 protein: CASSPAGGFTQYF
CDR3 DNA: TGTGCCAGCAGCCCTGCAGGGGGCTTTACGCAGTATTTT
J gene: TRBJ2-3
V gene: TRBV11-2
D gene: TRBD1
clone size: -

CDR3 protein: CASGYAMRGQRNSPLHF
CDR3 DNA: TGTGCCAGTGGGTATGCGATGAGGGGGCAAAGGAATTCACCCCTCCACTTT
J gene: TRBJ1-6
V gene: TRBV19
D gene: TRBD1
clone size: -

CDR3 protein: CASSLDARQGASYNEQFF
CDR3 DNA: TGTGCCAGCAGCTTAGACGCAAGACAGGGGGCCTCCTACAATGAGCAGTTCTTC
J gene: TRBJ2-1
V gene: TRBV11-2
D gene: TRBD1
clone size: once

CDR3 protein: CASSGQYRQQEKITDTQYF
CDR3 DNA: TGTGCCAGCAGCGGACAATATAGGCAGCAGGAGAAGATCACAGATACGCAGTATTTT
J gene: TRBJ2-3
V gene: TRBV5-6
D gene: -
clone size: once

CDR3 protein: CASSLAGVNTEAFF
CDR3 DNA: TGTGCCAGCAGCTTGGCAGGGGTGAACACTGAAGCTTTCTTT
J gene: TRBJ1-1
V gene: TRBV7-2
D gene: -
clone size: -

CDR3 protein: CASSLQGVDNSPLHF
CDR3 DNA: TGCGCCAGCAGCTTGCAAGGAGTTGATAATTCACCCCTCCACTTT
J gene: TRBJ1-6
V gene: TRBV5-1
D gene: -
clone size: -

CDR3 protein: CASSLDAGMNTEAFF
CDR3 DNA: TGTGCCAGCAGCTTAGATGCAGGGATGAACACTGAAGCTTTCTTT
J gene: TRBJ1-1
V gene: TRBV7-9
D gene: -
clone size: -

CDR3 protein: CASSPFSTGDNEQFF
CDR3 DNA: TGTGCCAGCAGCCCTTTTTCCACCGGGGACAATGAGCAGTTCTTC
J gene: TRBJ2-1
V gene: TRBV4-2
D gene: -
clone size: -